Presented here are 32 T cell receptor beta chains from one specimen sequenced in a study of identical twins. Using its own MiXCR run on the 5' RACE reads, TCRdb lists one record per CDR3 protein. Of some 730,000 distinct CDR3 sequences in the sample, 15% to 20% were seen once. The data also belong to a second study, concerning T cells expressing NK-cell markers.

The sample comprised PBMCs. All receptors come from a woman aged 18-29 years in good health.

This clonotype occurred a few times. The V call is TRBV5-1, the J call TRBJ2-1, with 7 positions matching TRBD2. From germline, CDR1 is SGHRS and CDR2 YFSETQ. With 0 bases clipped from V and 5 bases from J, the junction kept 2 bases outside the gene matches. The CDR3 totals 14 residues. The CDR3 DNA follows: TGCGCCAGCAGCTTGGGCGGGAGCCACAATGAGCAGTTCTTC. Translating gives CASSLGGSHNEQFF. The entire variable domain, with the rest obtained from reference TRBV5-1 and TRBJ2-1, is as follows: KAGVTQTPRYLIKTRGQQVTLSCSPISGHRSVSWYQQTPGQGLQFLFEYFSETQRNKGNFPGRFSGRQFSNSRSEMNVSTLELGDSALYLCASSLGGSHNEQFFGPGTRLTVL.

This clonotype has just a few counts. The CDR3 loop reads CAISAANYGYTF. CDR3 nucleotide sequence: TGTGCCATCTCGGCTGCTAACTATGGCTACACCTTC. The rearrangement uses TRBV6-5 and TRBJ1-2; no firm D call. From germline, CDR1 is MNHEY and CDR2 SVGAGI. The V gene lost 10 bases and the J gene lost 0 bases, with 9 bases spanning the gap. The CDR3 is 12 amino acids.

This sequence joins TRBV10-3 and TRBJ2-2; the D gene is possibly TRBD1 (5 bases). Trimming pared 3 bases from V and 7 bases from J, leaving 18 bases between. The germline CDR1 and CDR2 sequences are ENHRY and SYGVKD. The length of the CDR3 is 16 residues. This CDR3 reads CAISEGLGHAGGELFF. CDR3 DNA: TGTGCCATCAGTGAAGGGTTAGGACATGCCGGCGGGGAGCTGTTTTTT.

This clonotype was detected a few times. The chain employs TRBV20-1 and TRBJ2-5, with D possibly matching TRBD1 (7 bases). V was trimmed by 8 bases and J by 5 bases, leaving 21 bases between them. This CDR3 has 14 residues. Germline values: CDR1 DFQATT, CDR2 SNEGSKA (reference sequence). CDR3 coding DNA: TGCAGTACCAGGGGGGCCCTCACGAGGGAGACCCAGTACTTC. This encodes CSTRGALTRETQYF.

The V and J genes are TRBV10-3 and TRBJ1-2; D unresolved. Germline lookup yields CDR1 ENHRY and CDR2 SYGVKD. This CDR3 has 17 residues. Between the trimmed V and J ends, which lost 6 bases and 2 bases, there was a span of 22 bases. The CDR3 reads CAIRKYTSGGPNYGYTF. In DNA, the CDR3 is TGTGCCATCAGAAAATACACCTCAGGAGGGCCGAACTATGGCTACACCTTC.

The rearrangement links TRBV15 to TRBJ2-1; TRBD2 aligns across 13 bases. V dropped 6 bases and J dropped 7; count of bases not matched to a gene: 3. The CDR3 length is 14 residues. CDR1 is LNHNV, CDR2 YYDKDF, per germline (reference sequence). DNA of the CDR3: TGTGCCACCAGAACTAGCGGGAGGGTAAATGAGCAGTTCTTC. Protein: CATRTSGRVNEQFF.

The V gene is TRBV7-8, the J gene TRBJ1-4; 10 nucleotides align to TRBD1. Looked up from germline, CDR1 is SGHVS and CDR2 is FQNEAQ. The CDR3 spans 16 residues. With V trimmed by 1 base and J by 5 bases, 4 bases remained unmatched. The chain's CDR3 is CASSLEPGQGNEKLFF. CDR3 sequence (DNA): TGTGCCAGCAGCTTAGAACCGGGACAGGGGAATGAAAAACTGTTTTTT.

This clonotype was recorded many times. The chain joins TRBV5-1 to TRBJ1-1; no firm D call. The CDR3 consists of 15 residues. V was cut by 1 base and J by 1 base, with 11 bases left in between. Germline-derived CDR1 and CDR2 are SGHRS and YFSETQ. CDR3: CASSLIPGSNTEAFF. CDR3 DNA: TGCGCCAGCAGCTTGATTCCGGGCTCGAACACTGAAGCTTTCTTT.

In its sample, this clonotype was seen a few times. The chain links TRBV20-1 to TRBJ2-7; the D gene is possibly TRBD1 (5 bases). The CDR3 is made up of 13 amino acids. The V gene's germline CDR1 is DFQATT and CDR2 SNEGSKA (reference sequence). The V and J ends lost 5 bases and 2 bases respectively, with 13 bases between them. This chain's CDR3 is CSAAHQGPYEQYF. The CDR3 nucleotides read TGCAGTGCTGCCCACCAGGGTCCCTACGAGCAGTACTTC.

The V and J genes are TRBV4-3 and TRBJ2-7; TRBD2 matches at 7 bases. V shed 1 base, J shed 0 bases, and the junction held 9 bases outside the gene matches. Germline V lookup: CDR1 LGHNA, CDR2 YSLEER. The CDR3 spans 17 residues. The DNA for the CDR3 is TGCGCCAGCAGCCAAGGGATCCTAGCGGATAGCTCCTACGAGCAGTACTTC. Translation: CASSQGILADSSYEQYF.

This clonotype was seen a handful of times. V usage is TRBV14 and J usage is TRBJ2-1; weak D call: TRBD2 (6 bases). The CDR3 extends over 20 amino acids. Germline V gene sequence: CDR1 SGHDN, CDR2 FVKESK. The germline V and J ends were trimmed by 0 bases and 8 bases, with 29 bases remaining between them. The chain's CDR3 is CASSQDPRRVHGRSGHEQFF. The CDR3 bases are TGTGCCAGCAGCCAAGACCCTCGCAGGGTCCACGGGAGAAGTGGGCATGAGCAGTTCTTC.

The CDR3 loop is CASSLAEVRAEQFF. The CDR3 nucleotides are TGCGCCAGCAGCTTGGCCGAGGTACGGGCTGAGCAGTTCTTC. The chain uses TRBV5-1 and TRBJ2-1; no reliable D call. The V gene's germline CDR1 is SGHRS and CDR2 YFSETQ. The CDR3 totals 14 residues. V was shortened by 0 bases and J by 9 bases, with 13 bases between the two germline ends.

The chain links TRBV10-3 to TRBJ2-1, with D maybe TRBD2 (6 bases). The CDR3 totals 17 residues. Germline lookup yields CDR1 ENHRY and CDR2 SYGVKD. V was clipped by 7 bases and J by 2 bases, with 21 bases between them. The CDR3 reads CAINPSGGTGTYNEQFF. CDR3 sequence (DNA): TGTGCCATCAACCCTTCTGGGGGGACTGGTACCTACAATGAGCAGTTCTTC.

This clonotype was seen at least ten times. This chain joins TRBV6-5 and TRBJ1-3, with no clear D. Germline CDR1 reads MNHEY; CDR2 reads SVGAGI. Trimming stripped 6 bases from V and 2 bases from J, with 2 bases between. This CDR3 region has 11 residues. The CDR3 protein is CASRTGNTIYF. The CDR3 region has the DNA TGTGCCAGCAGAACTGGAAACACCATATATTTT.

The genes are TRBV23-1 and TRBJ2-1, with 8 bases identical to TRBD2. TRBV23-1 is noted as an ORF with a role that remains uncertain. This CDR3 is built from 16 residues. The ends lost 2 bases at V and 5 bases at J; junction bases unmatched: 8. The DNA of the CDR3 is TGCGCCAGCAGTCAAGTCGGCGGGGGGACGGACAATGAGCAGTTCTTC. Translation: CASSQVGGGTDNEQFF.

The chain is built from TRBV20-1 and TRBJ2-7, with 7 bases aligning to TRBD1. J lost 0 bases, V lost 1 base, and 6 bases had no gene match. The germline gives CDR1 DFQATT, CDR2 SNEGSKA (reference sequence). The CDR3 is made up of 15 amino acids. In nucleotides, the CDR3 is TGCAGTGCTAGAGTCTCCGACAGGGCCTCCTACGAGCAGTACTTC. Its translation: CSARVSDRASYEQYF.

The rearrangement joins TRBV5-5 to TRBJ2-3, with TRBD2 matching 8 bases. CDR3 length: 15 amino acids. Germline V gives CDR1 SGHKS, CDR2 YYEKEE (reference sequence). The V and J ends lost 2 bases and 2 bases, in that order; junction bases with no gene match: 4. This CDR3 is CASSFAGRATDTQYF. The CDR3 coding sequence is TGTGCCAGCAGCTTCGCCGGGAGGGCCACAGATACGCAGTATTTT.

This clonotype was seen a handful of times. The genes are TRBV12-3 or TRBV12-4 and TRBJ2-2; TRBD2 is a possible D gene (5 bases). Trimming stripped 7 bases from V and 5 bases from J, with 8 bases between. CDR3 length: 12 residues. This chain's CDR3 is CASNPGTGELFF. The CDR3 region has the DNA TGTGCCAGCAATCCGGGGACCGGGGAGCTGTTTTTT.

This rearrangement joins TRBV7-2 to TRBJ2-7, with 7 bases matching TRBD1. Germline V gene sequence: CDR1 SGHTA, CDR2 FQGNSA. V shed 9 bases, J shed 0 bases, and the junction held 11 bases outside the gene matches. The CDR3 covers 15 residues. CDR3 sequence: CASARGRVLSYEQYF. The CDR3 DNA follows: TGTGCCAGTGCAAGGGGGCGGGTCCTCTCCTACGAGCAGTACTTC.

This clonotype was counted a few times. The CDR3 here is CSARDSGNTIYF. The CDR3 nucleotides are TGCAGCGCTCGGGACTCTGGAAACACCATATATTTT. V and J are TRBV29-1 and TRBJ1-3; the D is unclear. Trimming cost V 7 bases and J 0 bases, with 7 bases left between them. CDR3 length: 12 residues. CDR1 is SQVTM and CDR2 is ANQGSEA in the germline V gene.

The rearrangement uses TRBV29-1 and TRBJ1-2, with no clear D. The CDR3 loop spans 12 amino acids. V was clipped by 7 bases and J by 3 bases, with 12 bases between them. The germline CDR1 and CDR2 sequences are SQVTM and ANQGSEA. In DNA, the CDR3 is TGCAGCGCCTTCATGGACTACTATGGCTACACCTTC. This translates into CSAFMDYYGYTF.

This clonotype has a count of ten or more. The CDR3 nucleotides are TGTGCCAGCAGTTTAGGCAGGGTCGAGACCCAGTACTTC. It yields the protein CASSLGRVETQYF. The rearrangement joins TRBV12-3 or TRBV12-4 to TRBJ2-5; D may be TRBD1 (5 bases). V was shortened by 1 base and J by 5 bases, with 8 bases between the two germline ends. The CDR3 has 13 residues.

The chain couples TRBV12-3 or TRBV12-4 to TRBJ1-2, with D possibly being TRBD1 (6 bases). V lost 1 base, J lost 4 bases, and 10 bases lay in between. The CDR3 covers 14 residues. CDR3: CASSLGQASYGYTF. In DNA form, the CDR3 reads TGTGCCAGCAGTTTAGGACAGGCCTCCTATGGCTACACCTTC.

The chain carries TRBV20-1 and TRBJ2-2; D perhaps matches TRBD1 (5 bases). V was trimmed by 4 bases and J by 8 bases, leaving 8 bases between them. The CDR3 consists of 11 residues. Germline-derived CDR1 and CDR2 are DFQATT and SNEGSKA (reference sequence). DNA of the CDR3: TGCAGTGCTACCTGGACAGGGGAGCTGTTTTTT. Protein sequence: CSATWTGELFF.

Only a few counts were recorded for this clonotype. The rearrangement links TRBV18 to TRBJ2-3, with TRBD1 as a possible D gene (6 bases). The CDR3 has 15 residues. Germline V gene lookup returns CDR1 KGHSH and CDR2 LQKENI. V was pared by 2 bases and J by 7 bases, with 16 bases between. The CDR3 spells CASSPTGGQRNTQYF. Here the CDR3 DNA reads TGTGCCAGCTCACCAACAGGCGGACAGCGGAATACGCAGTATTTT.

The rearrangement joins TRBV12-3 or TRBV12-4 to TRBJ2-3; D is uncertain. The V and J ends lost 6 bases and 6 bases respectively, with 16 bases between them. This CDR3 is built from 14 residues. The CDR3: CASSTLGPGDTQYF. CDR3 coding DNA: TGTGCCAGCAGCACCTTAGGGCCCGGGGATACGCAGTATTTT.

This chain uses TRBV12-3 or TRBV12-4 with TRBJ2-5; 7 bases agree with TRBD1. Trimming took 4 bases from V and 4 from J; bases not matched to a gene: 9. This CDR3 spans 15 amino acids. The CDR3 DNA is TGTGCCAGCAGTTCCAGCAAGACAGGGCGAGAGACCCAGTACTTC. Amino acid sequence: CASSSSKTGRETQYF.

The V and J genes are TRBV12-3 or TRBV12-4 and TRBJ2-1; 12 nucleotides agree with TRBD2. The CDR3 runs to 16 residues. V gave up 6 bases and J gave up 8 bases; unmatched junction bases: 11. CDR3 amino acids: CASSTFLAGGPHEQFF. CDR3 nucleotides: TGTGCCAGCAGCACATTCCTAGCGGGAGGGCCTCATGAGCAGTTCTTC.

This clonotype showed up just a few times. The CDR3 coding sequence is TGCAGTGCTAGCTCTAGCGGGTTCTCTACCTACGAGCAGTACTTC. As protein: CSASSSGFSTYEQYF. V and J are TRBV20-1 and TRBJ2-7; 8 nucleotides agree with TRBD2. Germline V gene sequence: CDR1 DFQATT, CDR2 SNEGSKA (reference sequence). This CDR3 comprises 15 residues. V lost 3 bases and J lost 2; bases outside the gene matches: 9.

The V call is TRBV18, the J call TRBJ2-2; tentatively, D is TRBD1 (5 bases). V was trimmed by 4 bases and J by 3 bases, leaving 9 bases between them. Germline V gene lookup returns CDR1 KGHSH and CDR2 LQKENI. The length of the CDR3 is 14 residues. The CDR3 loop is CASSQGKDTGELFF. The CDR3 DNA is TGTGCCAGCTCACAGGGGAAGGACACCGGGGAGCTGTTTTTT.

In its sample, this clonotype was seen once. This chain connects TRBV7-8 to TRBJ2-7; 7 bases map to TRBD1. The CDR3 is 15 residues long. The ends lost 5 bases at V and 10 bases at J; junction bases unmatched: 17. Germline V gene sequence: CDR1 SGHVS, CDR2 FQNEAQ. CDR3 in amino acids: CASSGRRDSLPVQYF. The CDR3, as DNA: TGTGCCAGCAGCGGACGCCGGGACAGCTTACCCGTTCAGTACTTC.

This clonotype showed up just a few times. V usage is TRBV9 and J usage is TRBJ2-5; possible D gene TRBD2, 5 bases. The germline V gene encodes CDR1 SGDLS and CDR2 YYNGEE. The length of the CDR3 is 14 residues. The V end lost 3 bases, the J end lost 0 bases, and 9 bases lay between the germline ends. CDR3 nucleotides: TGTGCCAGCAGCGCCAGACTATACCAAGAGACCCAGTACTTC. Its protein product is CASSARLYQETQYF.